These 30 T cell receptor beta chains were sequenced from one sample in a study of T cell repertoires in cytomegalovirus infection. Their recognized antigens are unknown. TCRdb used MiXCR to reprocess the reads, holding one entry per CDR3 protein. The data show around 900,000 distinct CDR3 sequences, about a third seen once. The sequencing here drew on cultured CD8+ T cells from PBMCs, taken from culture after CMV antigen stimulation. Every receptor here comes from a human donor in good health (CMV status not recorded). Some clones in this sample may be carry-over from other donors' samples.

The chain links TRBV7-3 to TRBJ2-2; no definite D call. Germline V CDR1 and CDR2: SGHTA, FQGTGA. The ends were cut back, 1 base at V and 2 bases at J, with 11 bases in the middle. There are 16 residues in the CDR3. CDR3 DNA: TGTGCCAGCAGCTTAATACGCGCGCGCAACACCGGGGAGCTGTTTTTT. It specifies CASSLIRARNTGELFF. Together with reference TRBV7-3 and TRBJ2-2, the CDR3 gives the full variable domain: GAGVSQTPSNKVTEKGKYVELRCDPISGHTALYWYRQSLGQGPEFLIYFQGTGAADDSGLPNDRFFAVRPEGSVSTLKIQRTERGDSAVYLCASSLIRARNTGELFFGEGSRLTVL.

This chain links TRBV7-6 with TRBJ2-5; 7 nucleotides line up with TRBD1. Looked up from germline, CDR1 is SGHVS and CDR2 is FNYEAQ. V dropped 1 base and J dropped 0; count of bases not matched to a gene: 8. This CDR3 spans 17 amino acids. As DNA, the CDR3 is TGTGCCAGCAGCTTAGGGTCAGGGGGAAGCGACCAAGAGACCCAGTACTTC. Residues: CASSLGSGGSDQETQYF. Together with reference TRBV7-6 and TRBJ2-5, the CDR3 gives the full variable domain: GAGVSQSPRYKVTKRGQDVALRCDPISGHVSLYWYRQALGQGPEFLTYFNYEAQQDKSGLPNDRFSAERPEGSISTLTIQRTEQRDSAMYRCASSLGSGGSDQETQYFGPGTRLLVL.

In this sample, this clonotype turned up many times. The rearrangement joins TRBV12-3 or TRBV12-4 to TRBJ2-1; 9 positions agree with TRBD2. This CDR3 is 14 amino acids long. V dropped 6 bases and J dropped 7; count of bases not matched to a gene: 7. CDR3 residues: CASSPSGAGNEQFF. DNA of the CDR3: TGTGCCAGCAGCCCTAGCGGGGCTGGGAATGAGCAGTTCTTC.

This clonotype was counted at least ten times. The chain links TRBV7-9 to TRBJ2-1, with D possibly being TRBD1 or TRBD2 (5 bases each). The CDR3 is 15 residues long. The ends were cut back, 5 bases at V and 4 bases at J, with 15 bases in the middle. Germline V lookup: CDR1 SEHNR, CDR2 FQNEAQ (reference sequence). CDR3 sequence (DNA): TGTGCCAGCAGCCATGGTTGGGACCTTTACAATGAGCAGTTCTTC. Translating gives CASSHGWDLYNEQFF.

The chain combines TRBV29-1 with TRBJ2-5; D gene ambiguous. V dropped 3 bases and J dropped 5 bases, with 4 bases sitting between them. The CDR3 sequence is 10 residues long. Germline V CDR1 and CDR2: SQVTM, ANQGSEA. CDR3: CSVDEETQYF. Written as DNA, the CDR3 is TGCAGCGTTGATGAGGAGACCCAGTACTTC.

V gene TRBV19 combines with J gene TRBJ2-2; 8 bases agree with TRBD2. Germline-derived CDR1 and CDR2 are LNHDA and SQIVND (reference sequence). The CDR3 loop spans 16 amino acids. J lost 1 base, V lost 7 bases, and 8 bases had no gene match. CDR3 DNA sequence: TGTGCCAGTAAGGGAGGAGCGGGGGAGAACACCGGGGAGCTGTTTTTT. As protein: CASKGGAGENTGELFF.

In this sample, this clonotype turned up a few times. This rearrangement joins TRBV6-6 to TRBJ2-3; a possible D gene is TRBD1 (6 bases). With 5 bases removed from V and 0 bases from J, the gap between germline ends came to 12 bases. Germline V gene lookup returns CDR1 MNHNY and CDR2 SVGAGI (reference sequence). The CDR3 has 15 amino acids. Here the CDR3 reads CASSERTVSTDTQYF. The CDR3 DNA is TGTGCCAGCAGTGAGAGGACAGTCAGCACAGATACGCAGTATTTT.

V is TRBV20-1 and J is TRBJ2-7; TRBD2 might be the D (6 bases). CDR1 DFQATT and CDR2 SNEGSKA come from the germline V gene (reference sequence). This CDR3 region has 15 residues. Trimming shortened V by 3 bases and J by 0 bases, and 15 bases separated the two germline ends. The CDR3 region has the DNA TGCAGTGCTAGCCCGCGGGGACTGAGCTCCTACGAGCAGTACGTC. Its protein is CSASPRGLSSYEQYV.

Comment on this clonotype: This may stem from a read error, because a much larger clone lies one nucleotide away. V gene TRBV4-2 combines with J gene TRBJ2-5, with 13 bases identical to TRBD2. V dropped 5 bases and J dropped 2; count of bases not matched to a gene: 5. Per germline, CDR1 LGHNA and CDR2 YNFKEQ. This CDR3 region has 16 residues. The CDR3 spells CASSIGLAGVQETQYF. In nucleotides, the CDR3 is TGTGCCAGCAGCATAGGACTAGCGGGGGTTCAAGAGACCCAGTACTTC.

The CDR3 spells CSVVGTLSGNTIYF. The CDR3 coding sequence is TGCAGCGTTGTCGGGACCCTCTCTGGAAACACCATATATTTT. V usage is TRBV29-1 and J usage is TRBJ1-3; D is possibly TRBD1 (5 bases). The CDR3 covers 14 residues. Germline CDR1 SQVTM, CDR2 ANQGSEA. V was clipped by 4 bases and J by 0 bases, with 10 bases between them.

This clonotype occurred a few times. This rearrangement joins TRBV4-1 to TRBJ2-5, with D uncertain. V was pared by 5 bases and J by 5 bases, with 21 bases between. CDR1 is MGHRA, CDR2 YSYEKL, per germline. This CDR3 region has 16 residues. CDR3 sequence: CASSDRLYLLEETQYF. In DNA, the CDR3 is TGCGCCAGCAGCGATCGCCTGTACCTTCTTGAGGAGACCCAGTACTTC.

As DNA, the CDR3 is TGTGCCAGCAGTGAACCTCCGGGACACCGCAATGAGCAGTTCTTC. Translating it yields CASSEPPGHRNEQFF. The chain is built from TRBV6-1 and TRBJ2-1, with D tentatively TRBD1 (6 bases). CDR1 is MNHNS and CDR2 is SASEGT in the germline V gene. The V end was cut by 2 bases, the J end by 6 bases, with 14 bases between. CDR3 size: 15 residues.

V and J are TRBV4-3 and TRBJ2-5; 7 bases align to TRBD2. The CDR3 is 14 amino acids. CDR1 and CDR2 from the germline V gene are LGHNA and YSLEER. V was pared by 1 base and J by 5 bases, with 4 bases of the junction left unmatched. CDR3: CASSQGAGWETQYF. The CDR3 bases are TGCGCCAGCAGCCAAGGAGCGGGGTGGGAGACCCAGTACTTC.

There are a few counts of this clonotype. The chain combines TRBV27 with TRBJ1-2; 10 bases align to TRBD1. V trimming: 8 bases; J trimming: 2 bases; junction bases outside the gene matches: 5. Per the germline V gene, CDR1 is MNHEY and CDR2 is SMNVEV (reference sequence). The CDR3 spans 14 residues. CDR3 coding DNA: TGTGCCAGCGTTGGGACAGGGGTCAACTATGGCTACACCTTC. It yields the protein CASVGTGVNYGYTF.

In its sample, this clonotype was seen a few times. This chain uses TRBV19 with TRBJ1-2; D gene uncertain. Germline CDR1 reads LNHDA; CDR2 reads SQIVND (reference sequence). The CDR3 extends over 15 amino acids. Trimming left V 6 bases short and J 2 bases short, with 16 bases between. CDR3 in DNA: TGTGCCAGTAGGATCATACAGAGAGAAAACTATGGCTACACCTTC. Translation: CASRIIQRENYGYTF. The full variable domain, its missing parts supplied by reference TRBV19 and TRBJ1-2, is DGGITQSPKYLFRKEGQNVTLSCEQNLNHDAMYWYRQDPGQGLRLIYYSQIVNDFQKGDIAEGYSVSREKKESFPLTVTSAQKNPTAFYLCASRIIQRENYGYTFGSGTRLTVV.

The V and J genes are TRBV20-1 and TRBJ2-7; 8 nucleotides agree with TRBD1. Germline V CDR1 and CDR2: DFQATT, SNEGSKA (reference sequence). This CDR3 has 12 amino acids. V was pared by 3 bases and J by 7 bases, with 5 bases of the junction left unmatched. The CDR3 region has the DNA TGCAGTGCTAGCCAGGGGGCATTGGAGCAGTACTTC. It codes for CSASQGALEQYF.

This clonotype has just a few counts. The chain couples TRBV27 to TRBJ2-1, with TRBD2 matching over 7 bases. CDR1 is MNHEY, CDR2 SMNVEV, per germline (reference sequence). J lost 3 bases, V lost 4 bases, and 9 bases had no gene match. The CDR3 totals 16 residues. The CDR3: CASSSSPGGSYNEQFF. The CDR3 nucleotides read TGTGCCAGCAGTTCATCCCCGGGGGGAAGCTACAATGAGCAGTTCTTC.

The rearrangement joins TRBV29-1 to TRBJ1-2; D is unclear. Germline V gene data show CDR1 as SQVTM and CDR2 as ANQGSEA. The CDR3 sequence is 14 residues long. V lost 5 bases and J lost 4, with 17 bases in between. This chain's CDR3 is CSVLPLFGLYGYTF. CDR3 sequence (DNA): TGCAGCGTTCTTCCCTTGTTCGGGCTCTATGGCTACACCTTC.

The sample holds a few counts of this clonotype. J is TRBJ1-1 and V is TRBV19; weak D call: TRBD1 (5 bases). V dropped 2 bases and J dropped 5 bases, with 9 bases sitting between them. The V gene's germline CDR1 is LNHDA and CDR2 SQIVND (reference sequence). The CDR3 spans 13 residues. For the CDR3, the DNA is TGTGCCAGTAGTATATCAGGGTGGACTGAAGCTTTCTTT. It encodes CASSISGWTEAFF. Based on the CDR3 plus reference TRBV19 and TRBJ1-1, the full variable domain is DGGITQSPKYLFRKEGQNVTLSCEQNLNHDAMYWYRQDPGQGLRLIYYSQIVNDFQKGDIAEGYSVSREKKESFPLTVTSAQKNPTAFYLCASSISGWTEAFFGQGTRLTVV.

The genes are TRBV19 and TRBJ2-3; D ambiguous. The CDR3 totals 11 residues. Germline CDR1 is LNHDA and CDR2 is SQIVND (reference sequence). The V gene lost 10 bases and the J gene lost 4 bases, with 9 bases spanning the gap. The CDR3: CATLGPDTQYF. CDR3 bases: TGTGCCACCCTGGGCCCAGATACGCAGTATTTT. Full variable domain (rest looked up from reference TRBV19 and TRBJ2-3): DGGITQSPKYLFRKEGQNVTLSCEQNLNHDAMYWYRQDPGQGLRLIYYSQIVNDFQKGDIAEGYSVSREKKESFPLTVTSAQKNPTAFYLCATLGPDTQYFGPGTRLTVL.

The chain carries TRBV6-5 and TRBJ2-7, with 8 positions matching TRBD1. V shed 7 bases and J 7 bases; nucleotides not matched to a gene: 15. Germline V gene data show CDR1 as MNHEY and CDR2 as SVGAGI. The CDR3 totals 15 residues. In nucleotides, the CDR3 is TGTGCCAGCACCCAATTCCGGACAGGGCTGGGGGAGCAGTACGTC. Its protein product is CASTQFRTGLGEQYV.

This clonotype has only a few counts. V usage is TRBV6-2 or TRBV6-3 and J usage is TRBJ1-5; D is undetermined. This CDR3 spans 15 amino acids. CDR1 is MNHEY, CDR2 SVGEGT, per germline. V was trimmed by 3 bases and J by 2 bases, leaving 11 bases between them. The CDR3 loop is CASSYLGIGNQPQHF. CDR3 in DNA: TGTGCCAGCAGTTATTTGGGAATTGGCAATCAGCCCCAGCATTTT.

Ten or more counts support this clonotype. This sequence joins TRBV7-2 and TRBJ2-1; TRBD2 matches at 16 bases. Germline lookup yields CDR1 SGHTA and CDR2 FQGNSA. CDR3 length equals 20 residues. The trim removed 6 bases at V and 0 bases at J, leaving 11 bases unmatched. CDR3 residues: CASSQPGTSGGGGSYNEQFF. CDR3 DNA: TGTGCCAGCAGTCAACCCGGGACTAGCGGGGGGGGCGGCTCCTACAATGAGCAGTTCTTC.

This clonotype was observed a few times. The CDR3 coding sequence is TGTGCCAGCAGTTTTTTACCCGAGACAGGGGACTCAGAAGTCCGATTGTACGACAATGAGCAGTTCTTC. Translation gives CASSFLPETGDSEVRLYDNEQFF. The chain carries TRBV28 and TRBJ2-1; TRBD1 matches at 8 bases. V lost 3 bases and J lost 5; bases outside the gene matches: 30. This CDR3 comprises 23 residues. Germline CDR1 is MDHEN and CDR2 is SYDVKM.

The rearrangement links TRBV12-3 or TRBV12-4 to TRBJ2-1, with 10 bases matching TRBD2. V gave up 4 bases and J gave up 7 bases; unmatched junction bases: 10. The CDR3 is made up of 16 amino acids. CDR3 coding DNA: TGTGCCAGCAGTTCTTATCAGCGGGGGGGGGAGAATGAGCAGTTCTTC. Translation gives CASSSYQRGGENEQFF.

The genes are TRBV6-2 or TRBV6-3 and TRBJ1-2, with unresolved D. The germline V gene has CDR1 MNHEY and CDR2 SVGEGT. CDR3 length equals 13 residues. V gave up 2 bases and J gave up 8 bases, with 12 bases separating them. CDR3 coding DNA: TGTGCCAGCAGTTACGGAGACGGCCGAGGCTACACCTTC. This gives the protein CASSYGDGRGYTF.

This clonotype was seen a single time. A much larger clonotype is one base distant, so this may be a read error. The chain joins TRBV7-6 to TRBJ2-1, with 9 bases lining up with TRBD2. The germline CDR1 and CDR2 sequences are SGHVS and FNYEAQ. CDR3 size: 14 residues. CDR3 region: CVSSSAGGSYEQFF. CDR3 sequence (DNA): TGTGTCAGCAGCTCAGCGGGGGGTTCGTATGAGCAGTTCTTC.

This clonotype was observed a few times. J is TRBJ1-2 and V is TRBV4-3; TRBD1 matches at 8 bases. The germline V gene has CDR1 LGHNA and CDR2 YSLEER. The V segment lost 0 bases and the J segment 5 bases; nucleotides outside the gene matches: 17. The CDR3 extends over 19 amino acids. The DNA for the CDR3 is TGCGCCAGCAGCCAAGATGCAGGCCAGGGGGCGCTTAATCGGTATGGCTACACCTTC. Its protein is CASSQDAGQGALNRYGYTF.

Only a few counts were recorded for this clonotype. This rearrangement joins TRBV27 to TRBJ1-5; weak D call: TRBD1 (5 bases). This CDR3 region has 14 residues. The V gene lost 5 bases and the J gene lost 6 bases, with 14 bases spanning the gap. Germline CDR1 is MNHEY and CDR2 is SMNVEV (reference sequence). Here the CDR3 reads CASSPRDASQPQHF. For the CDR3, the DNA is TGTGCCAGCAGTCCCCGGGACGCCTCTCAGCCCCAGCATTTT.

There are a few counts of this clonotype. This rearrangement joins TRBV5-1 to TRBJ2-7; D perhaps matches TRBD2 (5 bases). In germline, CDR1 is SGHRS, CDR2 YFSETQ. The V and J ends lost 4 bases and 2 bases respectively, with 10 bases between them. CDR3 length: 13 residues. CDR3 sequence reads: CASSRTGAYEQYV. The CDR3 region has the DNA TGCGCCAGCAGCCGGACCGGGGCCTACGAGCAGTACGTC.